This T cell receptor beta chain was sequenced during a study of blood T cell repertoires in COVID-19. Study-level background: Samples taken during acute and convalescent COVID-19 were collected in the United States, Italy and Spain. PBMCs, B-cell-depleted T cells, or T cells provided the cDNA or gDNA that made up the material.

Authors' analysis steps: The assay estimated nucleated cells by amplifying reference gene primers. Profiling relied on immunoSEQ multiplex PCR, and the TCRdb table lists in-frame clones only, not all of them. V, J and clone size were drawn from that table, and D and trimming were deduced from the DNA. The repertoire consists of a few hundred thousand clones, with more than 70% occurring once and the leading ten covering 2.5% to 3.5%. Germline trimming cut 3 bases from V and 0 bases from J; bases unmatched to any gene: 5. This CDR3 has 16 residues. The V gene's germline CDR1 is ENHRY and CDR2 SYGVKD. The source material was peripheral blood. The J gene is TRBJ2-5, the V gene TRBV10-3, with 9 nucleotides matching TRBD1. The sequence was obtained from a man aged 45-60 years with active or convalescent COVID-19. CDR3 sequence: CAISDPGTGYQETQYF. The CDR3 coding sequence is TGTGCCATCAGTGACCCCGGGACAGGGTACCAAGAGACCCAGTACTTC.